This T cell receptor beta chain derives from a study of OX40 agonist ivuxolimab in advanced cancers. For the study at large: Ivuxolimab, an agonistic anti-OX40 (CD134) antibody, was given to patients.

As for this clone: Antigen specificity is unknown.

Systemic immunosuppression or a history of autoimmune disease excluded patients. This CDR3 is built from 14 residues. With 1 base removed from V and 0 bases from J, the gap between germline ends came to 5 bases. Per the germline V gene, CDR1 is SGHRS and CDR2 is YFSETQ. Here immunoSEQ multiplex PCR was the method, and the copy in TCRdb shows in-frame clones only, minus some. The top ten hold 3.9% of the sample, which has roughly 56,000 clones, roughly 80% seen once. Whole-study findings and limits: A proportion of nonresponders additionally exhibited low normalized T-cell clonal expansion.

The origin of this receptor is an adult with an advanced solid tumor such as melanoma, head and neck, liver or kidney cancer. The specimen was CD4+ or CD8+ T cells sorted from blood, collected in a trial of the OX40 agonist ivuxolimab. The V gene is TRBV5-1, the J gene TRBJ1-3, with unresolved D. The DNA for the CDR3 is TGCGCCAGCAGCTTGTCGGGCTCTGGAAACACCATATATTTT. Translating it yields CASSLSGSGNTIYF.